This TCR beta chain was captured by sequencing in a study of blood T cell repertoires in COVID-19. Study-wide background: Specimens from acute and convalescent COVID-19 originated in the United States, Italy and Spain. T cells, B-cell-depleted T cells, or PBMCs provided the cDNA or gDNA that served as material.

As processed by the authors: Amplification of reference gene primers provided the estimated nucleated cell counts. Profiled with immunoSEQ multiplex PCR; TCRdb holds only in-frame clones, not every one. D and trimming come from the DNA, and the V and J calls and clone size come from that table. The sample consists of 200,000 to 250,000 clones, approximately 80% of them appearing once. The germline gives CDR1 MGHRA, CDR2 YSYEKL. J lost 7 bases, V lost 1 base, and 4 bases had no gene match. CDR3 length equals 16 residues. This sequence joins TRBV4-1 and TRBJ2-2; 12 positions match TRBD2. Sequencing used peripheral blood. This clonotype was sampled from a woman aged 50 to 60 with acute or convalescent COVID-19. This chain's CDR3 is CASSQAGTSGRGELFF. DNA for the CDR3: TGCGCCAGCAGCCAAGCCGGGACTAGCGGGCGCGGGGAGCTGTTTTTT.